A single sample gave rise to the 8 T cell receptor beta chains below, sequenced in a study of PD-1 blockade in classical Hodgkin lymphoma (dated by TCRdb to about 2020). The sample's time point label, in plain terms: cycle 2 day 1 (C2D1) of nivolumab. All trial patients had relapsed after autologous stem cell transplantation, with cohorts A, B and C differing in prior brentuximab vedotin exposure. The protocol used for the library was the immunoSEQ multiplex PCR assay. TCRdb obtained this table from immuneACCESS and retained in-frame rearrangements with V and J assigned. These tables miss some clones; where compared with another copy, unresolved V genes account for less than half of the shortfall, and the remainder is unexplained. The sample table contains 45,000 to 55,000 clones; only one count was recorded for around 73% of them. The ten biggest clones cover more than 12% of the sample. Sequences were derived from peripheral blood mononuclear cells (PBMCs), sampled before the second cycle of nivolumab. The receptors come from a human donor with classical Hodgkin lymphoma.

The sample holds a few counts of this clone. V and J are TRBV12-5 and TRBJ1-1; D gene uncertain. V lost 0 bases to trimming and J lost 8 bases, with 10 bases between them. The CDR3 consists of 13 residues. The germline CDR1 and CDR2 sequences are LGHNT and FRNRAP. CDR3 residues: CASGLVGFGEAFF. DNA of the CDR3: TGTGCTAGTGGTTTGGTAGGCTTTGGGGAAGCTTTCTTT.

The chain joins TRBV6-6 to TRBJ2-5; TRBD1 might be the D (5 bases). CDR3 size: 14 residues. Germline assignment: CDR1 MNHNY and CDR2 SVGAGI (reference sequence). The V gene lost 7 bases and the J gene lost 1 base, with 13 bases spanning the gap. The CDR3: CASNLGHSQETQYF. The CDR3 DNA reads TGTGCCAGCAATCTGGGGCACAGCCAAGAGACCCAGTACTTC.

This chain links TRBV19 with TRBJ1-4, with D possibly being TRBD1 (6 bases). Germline V gene sequence: CDR1 LNHDA, CDR2 SQIVND (reference sequence). CDR3 length: 15 residues. V was pared by 1 base and J by 6 bases, with 12 bases between. The DNA for the CDR3 is TGTGCCAGTAGTATAGCTAACAGGGTGGATGAAAAACTGTTTTTT. Translation: CASSIANRVDEKLFF.

There are a few counts of this clone. V is TRBV18 and J is TRBJ2-7; TRBD1 might be the D (6 bases). V was trimmed by 3 bases and J by 3 bases, leaving 15 bases between them. Germline lookup yields CDR1 KGHSH and CDR2 LQKENI. The CDR3 covers 15 residues. In DNA, the CDR3 is TGTGCCAGCTCACCTCGACAGGAGGTAGGCTACGAGCAGTACTTC. Its translation: CASSPRQEVGYEQYF.

V and J are TRBV7-6 and TRBJ2-2; no definite D call. CDR3 length: 15 amino acids. Germline V gene sequence: CDR1 SGHVS, CDR2 FNYEAQ. V dropped 3 bases and J dropped 0 bases, with 8 bases sitting between them. CDR3 DNA sequence: TGTGCCAGCAGCTTGGGCGGTCCGAACACCGGGGAGCTGTTTTTT. Residues: CASSLGGPNTGELFF.

This sequence joins TRBV6-5 and TRBJ2-7; D may match TRBD1 or TRBD2 (6 bases each). V dropped 4 bases and J dropped 2 bases, with 15 bases sitting between them. The CDR3 is made up of 15 amino acids. Germline values: CDR1 MNHEY, CDR2 SVGAGI. The CDR3 nucleotides are TGTGCCAGCAGTTCCCCGGGGGACATCACCTACGAGCAGTACTTC. Encoded protein: CASSSPGDITYEQYF.

This clone was observed a single time. For the CDR3, the DNA is TGCGCCAGCAGCTTGGGTCGGCAGTCGTACTTC. The encoded protein is CASSLGRQSYF. The chain is built from TRBV5-1 and TRBJ2-7; D not resolved. This CDR3 region has 11 residues. Trimming removed 0 bases from V and 12 bases from J, with 10 bases in between. The germline V gene encodes CDR1 SGHRS and CDR2 YFSETQ.

The chain carries TRBV11-2 and TRBJ2-2; weak D call: TRBD2 (6 bases). Germline V CDR1 and CDR2: SGHAT, FQNNGV. The CDR3 spans 14 residues. V lost 2 bases to trimming and J lost 4 bases, with 8 bases between them. CDR3 sequence: CASSLPGVTGELFF. DNA of the CDR3: TGTGCCAGCAGCTTACCGGGAGTCACCGGGGAGCTGTTTTTT. The whole variable domain, remainder taken from reference TRBV11-2 and TRBJ2-2, is EAGVAQSPRYKIIEKRQSVAFWCNPISGHATLYWYQQILGQGPKLLIQFQNNGVVDDSQLPKDRFSAERLKGVDSTLKIQPAKLEDSAVYLCASSLPGVTGELFFGEGSRLTVL.